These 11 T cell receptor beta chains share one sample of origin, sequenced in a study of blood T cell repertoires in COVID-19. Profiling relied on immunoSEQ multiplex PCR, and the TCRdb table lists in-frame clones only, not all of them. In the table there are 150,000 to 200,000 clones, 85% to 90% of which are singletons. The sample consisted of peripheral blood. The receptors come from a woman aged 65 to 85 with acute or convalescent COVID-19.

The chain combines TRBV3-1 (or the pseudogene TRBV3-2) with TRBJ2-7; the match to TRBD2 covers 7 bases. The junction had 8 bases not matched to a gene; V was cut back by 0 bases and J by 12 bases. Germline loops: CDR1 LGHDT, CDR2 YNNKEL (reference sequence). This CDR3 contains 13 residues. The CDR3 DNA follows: TGTGCCAGCAGCCAAGAAGTTCGGGGGGAGAGGTACTTC. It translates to CASSQEVRGERYF.

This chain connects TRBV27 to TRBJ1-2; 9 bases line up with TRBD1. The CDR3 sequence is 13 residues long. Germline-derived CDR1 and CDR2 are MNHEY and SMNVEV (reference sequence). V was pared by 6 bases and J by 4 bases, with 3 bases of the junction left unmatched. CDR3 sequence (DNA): TGTGCCAGCAGATCGGACAGGGGCTATGGCTACACCTTC. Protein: CASRSDRGYGYTF.

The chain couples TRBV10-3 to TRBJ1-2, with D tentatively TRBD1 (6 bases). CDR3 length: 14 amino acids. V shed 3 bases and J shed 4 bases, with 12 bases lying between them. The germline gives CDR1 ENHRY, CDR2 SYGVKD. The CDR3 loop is CAISDSGTLYGYTF. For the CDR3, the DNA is TGTGCCATCAGTGACTCTGGGACACTCTATGGCTACACCTTC.

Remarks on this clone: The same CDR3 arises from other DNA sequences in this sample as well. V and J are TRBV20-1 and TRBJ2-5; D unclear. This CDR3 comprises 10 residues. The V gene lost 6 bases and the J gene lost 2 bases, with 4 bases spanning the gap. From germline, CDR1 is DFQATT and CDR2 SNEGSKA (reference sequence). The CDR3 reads CSALQETQYF. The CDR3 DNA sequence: TGCAGTGCGTTACAAGAGACCCAGTACTTC.

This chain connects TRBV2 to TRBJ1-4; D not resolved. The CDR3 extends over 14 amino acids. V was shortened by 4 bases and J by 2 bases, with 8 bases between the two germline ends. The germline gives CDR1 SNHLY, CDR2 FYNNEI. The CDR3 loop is CASSAWRTNEKLFF. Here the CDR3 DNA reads TGTGCCAGCAGTGCGTGGAGGACTAATGAAAAACTGTTTTTT.

CDR3 nucleotides: TGTGCCAGCAGATCAGGACAGAACACTGAAGCTTTCTTT. Translating gives CASRSGQNTEAFF. The genes are TRBV3-1 (or the pseudogene TRBV3-2) and TRBJ1-1; a possible D gene is TRBD1 (5 bases). Germline lookup yields CDR1 LGHDT and CDR2 YNNKEL (reference sequence). The ends were cut back, 6 bases at V and 1 base at J, with 9 bases in the middle. The CDR3 runs to 13 residues.

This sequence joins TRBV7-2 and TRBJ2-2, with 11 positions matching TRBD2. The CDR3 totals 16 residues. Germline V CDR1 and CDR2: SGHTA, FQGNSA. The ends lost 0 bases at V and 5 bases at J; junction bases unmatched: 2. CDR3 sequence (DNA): TGTGCCAGCAGCTTAGCTTCTAGCGGGGGGACCGGGGAGCTGTTTTTT. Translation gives CASSLASSGGTGELFF.

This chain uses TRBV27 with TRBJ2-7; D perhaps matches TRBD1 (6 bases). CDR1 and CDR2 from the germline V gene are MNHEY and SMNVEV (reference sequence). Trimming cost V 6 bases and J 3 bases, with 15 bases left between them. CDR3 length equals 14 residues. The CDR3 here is CASSERQAHYEQYF. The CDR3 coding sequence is TGTGCCAGCAGCGAACGACAGGCGCACTACGAGCAGTACTTC.

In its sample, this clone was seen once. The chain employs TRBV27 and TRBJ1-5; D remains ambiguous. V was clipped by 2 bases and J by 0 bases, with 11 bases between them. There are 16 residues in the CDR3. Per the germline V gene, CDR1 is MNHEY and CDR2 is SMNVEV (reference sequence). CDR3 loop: CASSLKAANSNQPQHF. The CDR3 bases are TGTGCCAGCAGTTTAAAGGCGGCGAATAGCAATCAGCCCCAGCATTTT.

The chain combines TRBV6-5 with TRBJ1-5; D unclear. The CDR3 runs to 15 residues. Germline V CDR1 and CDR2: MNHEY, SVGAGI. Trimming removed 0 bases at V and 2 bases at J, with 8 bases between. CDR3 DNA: TGTGCCAGCAGTTACTCGTCCGGGGGCAATCAGCCCCAGCATTTT. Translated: CASSYSSGGNQPQHF.

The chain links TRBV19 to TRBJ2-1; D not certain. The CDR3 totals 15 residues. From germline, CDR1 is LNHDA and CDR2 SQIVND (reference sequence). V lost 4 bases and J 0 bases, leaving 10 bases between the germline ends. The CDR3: CASSSGTSSYNEQFF. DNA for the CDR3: TGTGCCAGTAGTAGCGGCACCAGCTCCTACAATGAGCAGTTCTTC.